This T cell receptor (beta chain) originates from a study of breast tumors, draining lymph nodes, adjacent tissues. This clonotype came up many times. The lymph nodes were axillary draining lymph nodes from breast cancer patients. TCRdb called the multiplex PCR reads again in MiXCR, with one record for every CDR3 protein. The sample contains about 140,000 distinct CDR3 sequences, approximately 29% of which appear only once. The CDR3 runs 11 residues. Germline V CDR1 and CDR2: MDHEN, SYDVKM. V was pared by 2 bases and J by 3 bases, with 2 bases between. This sequence originates from a female donor with breast cancer. Some clones in this sample may be carry-over from other donors' samples. The rearrangement uses TRBV28 and TRBJ2-7; D ambiguous. The specimen was axillary lymph node tissue. CDR3 amino acids: CASSLIYEQYF. In DNA form, the CDR3 reads TGTGCCAGCAGTTTAATCTACGAGCAGTACTTC.